The source of this T cell receptor beta chain is a study of cytomegalovirus exposure and HLA in healthy donors. This CDR3 has 16 amino acids. CDR1 LNHDA and CDR2 SQIVND come from the germline V gene (reference sequence). V lost 1 base, J lost 1 base, and 4 bases stayed unmatched. The PCR had 60 Vbeta and 13 Jbeta primers. This table comes from immunoSEQ multiplex PCR, and its TCRdb copy is limited to in-frame clones, with some not included. The table lists more than 85,000 clones, about four fifths of them singletons. Sequenced input: PBMCs. The TCR was taken from a woman in her sixties in good health and CMV-seropositive. This chain connects TRBV19 to TRBJ2-1; 7 positions agree with TRBD2. The CDR3 DNA reads TGTGCCAGTAGTATAGTTCGCGGGAGTTCCTACAATGAGCAGTTCTTC. Translating it yields CASSIVRGSSYNEQFF.